Each of the 9 T cell receptor beta chains below was sequenced from the same sample in a study of identical twins (dated by TCRdb to the mid-2010s). Library generation was performed with 5' RACE. Sequencing instrument: Illumina HiSeq 2000. TCRdb trimmed the raw reads at Q25, called clones with MiXCR and kept productive beta chains. Duplicate CDR3 protein sequences are folded into a single record with the most common DNA and genes. The sample table records approximately 210,000 distinct CDR3 sequences; about 6.7% of these occur just once. More than 14% of the sample belongs to the ten largest clones. The sample also formed part of further work on T cells expressing NK-cell markers.

Sequencing was carried out using CD8+ T cells sorted from blood. These receptors all come from a woman between 18 and 29 years old in good health.

This clonotype was recorded a few times. V is TRBV4-3 and J is TRBJ2-2, with 9 bases lining up with TRBD1. The CDR3 consists of 14 residues. Germline CDR1 and CDR2: LGHNA and YSLEER. With V trimmed by 9 bases and J by 7 bases, 9 bases remained unmatched. In DNA form, the CDR3 reads TGCGCCAGTTCACAGGGGGCGGTTAACGGGGAGCTGTTTTTT. Protein: CASSQGAVNGELFF.

The sample holds a few counts of this clonotype. The chain combines TRBV5-5 with TRBJ1-6; perhaps TRBD1 as D (5 bases). The CDR3 totals 15 residues. Germline assignment: CDR1 SGHKS and CDR2 YYEKEE (reference sequence). V lost 6 bases to trimming and J lost 7 bases, with 17 bases between them. The chain's CDR3 is CASKGHYGPNSPLHF. In nucleotides, the CDR3 is TGTGCCAGCAAGGGGCATTACGGCCCAAATTCACCCCTCCACTTT.

The chain uses TRBV11-2 and TRBJ2-3, with D possibly matching TRBD2 (6 bases). This CDR3 is 17 amino acids long. The ends were cut back, 5 bases at V and 0 bases at J, with 18 bases in the middle. CDR1 is SGHAT and CDR2 is FQNNGV in the germline V gene. Here the CDR3 DNA reads TGTGCCAGCAGCCTATATGGCGGGGTCCCCAGCACAGATACGCAGTATTTT. It yields the protein CASSLYGGVPSTDTQYF.

V gene TRBV12-3 or TRBV12-4 combines with J gene TRBJ1-5; weak D call: TRBD1 (5 bases). V was pared by 6 bases and J by 4 bases, with 13 bases between. CDR3 size: 14 residues. Written as DNA, the CDR3 is TGTGCCAGCAGGCAGGGAGAGGAAAATCAGCCCCAGCATTTT. Protein: CASRQGEENQPQHF.

This clonotype has at least ten counts. The J gene is TRBJ1-6, the V gene TRBV7-9; no clear D. Germline CDR1 reads SEHNR; CDR2 reads FQNEAQ (reference sequence). The CDR3 runs 17 residues. V gave up 5 bases and J gave up 5 bases, with 19 bases separating them. CDR3 loop: CASSPMASFTNNSPLHF. In DNA, the CDR3 is TGTGCCAGCAGCCCAATGGCGTCGTTTACCAATAATTCACCCCTCCACTTT. The whole variable domain, remainder taken from reference TRBV7-9 and TRBJ1-6, is DTGVSQNPRHKITKRGQNVTFRCDPISEHNRLYWYRQTLGQGPEFLTYFQNEAQLEKSRLLSDRFSAERPKGSFSTLEIQRTEQGDSAMYLCASSPMASFTNNSPLHFGNGTRLTVT.

This clonotype has more than one count but fewer than ten. The rearrangement uses TRBV4-1 and TRBJ2-3, with 7 bases identical to TRBD2. The CDR3 extends over 15 amino acids. Germline V gene data show CDR1 as MGHRA and CDR2 as YSYEKL. Losses at the gene ends were 5 bases for V and 2 bases for J; bases not matched to a gene: 7. The CDR3: CASSFERDSTDTQYF. DNA for the CDR3: TGCGCCAGCAGCTTCGAGCGGGACTCCACAGATACGCAGTATTTT.

This clonotype appeared many times. This chain connects TRBV15 to TRBJ2-1; TRBD2 matches 11 bases. The ends lost 3 bases at V and 4 bases at J; junction bases unmatched: 2. Germline V CDR1 and CDR2: LNHNV, YYDKDF (reference sequence). The CDR3 length is 15 residues. The CDR3 protein is CATSSGTSGYNEQFF. DNA of the CDR3: TGTGCCACCAGCAGCGGGACTAGCGGATACAATGAGCAGTTCTTC.

The CDR3 loop is CASSAGLGETQYF. The CDR3, as DNA: TGTGCCAGCAGCGCCGGACTAGGGGAGACCCAGTACTTC. The V gene is TRBV9, the J gene TRBJ2-5; TRBD2 matches at 7 bases. Germline-derived CDR1 and CDR2 are SGDLS and YYNGEE. V shed 3 bases and J 5 bases; nucleotides not matched to a gene: 4. The CDR3 totals 13 residues.

This clonotype was observed many times. The rearrangement links TRBV27 to TRBJ1-2; no clear D gene. With 4 bases removed from V and 2 bases from J, the gap between germline ends came to 11 bases. The CDR3 extends over 14 amino acids. CDR1 is MNHEY and CDR2 is SMNVEV in the germline V gene (reference sequence). The CDR3 is CASSSRLPNYGYTF. CDR3 nucleotide sequence: TGTGCCAGCAGTTCAAGATTACCGAACTATGGCTACACCTTC.